Presented here are 4 T cell receptor beta chains from one specimen sequenced in a study of blood T cell repertoires in COVID-19. The data were produced by immunoSEQ multiplex PCR, yet TCRdb's version contains in-frame clones alone and is incomplete. The table includes fewer than 150,000 clones, almost 85% detected once. Specimen: peripheral blood. The receptors were gathered from a woman aged 30 to 39 who had recovered from COVID-19.

This clone was picked up a small number of times. The rearrangement uses TRBV7-8 and TRBJ1-1, with 9 bases that match TRBD1. Germline assignment: CDR1 SGHVS and CDR2 FQNEAQ. J gave up 4 bases and V 5 bases, and 8 bases lay outside the gene matches. The CDR3 loop spans 15 amino acids. The DNA of the CDR3 is TGTGCCAGCAGCCCCCGGACAGGGGTGGGCACTGAAGCTTTCTTT. Translation gives CASSPRTGVGTEAFF. Looking up the rest from reference TRBV7-8 and TRBJ1-1 gives the full variable domain: GAGVSQSPRYKVAKRGQDVALRCDPISGHVSLFWYQQALGQGPEFLTYFQNEAQLDKSGLPSDRFFAERPEGSVSTLKIQRTQQEDSAVYLCASSPRTGVGTEAFFGQGTRLTVV.

This clone was observed a handful of times. This chain joins TRBV18 and TRBJ1-1; D call uncertain. V was cut by 3 bases and J by 0 bases, with 8 bases left in between. The CDR3 extends over 14 amino acids. CDR1 and CDR2 from the germline V gene are KGHSH and LQKENI. In nucleotides, the CDR3 is TGTGCCAGCTCACCTATCTCGGTGAACACTGAAGCTTTCTTT. It yields the protein CASSPISVNTEAFF.

V usage is TRBV4-2 and J usage is TRBJ2-7; no definite D call. Germline CDR1 is LGHNA and CDR2 is YNFKEQ. This CDR3 is 14 amino acids long. V was trimmed by 0 bases and J by 0 bases, leaving 6 bases between them. The CDR3 spells CASSQEHGSYEQYF. The DNA of the CDR3 is TGTGCCAGCAGCCAAGAACATGGCTCCTACGAGCAGTACTTC.

The chain carries TRBV10-1 and TRBJ2-7, with 8 bases identical to TRBD2. V lost 5 bases and J lost 2; bases outside the gene matches: 8. Per the germline V gene, CDR1 is WNHNN and CDR2 is SYGVQD (reference sequence). The CDR3 sequence is 15 residues long. The CDR3 DNA reads TGCGCCAGCAGTCGGGCTAGCGGGCCTACCTACGAGCAGTACTTC. Protein sequence: CASSRASGPTYEQYF.